Listed here are 18 T cell receptor beta chains from one sample, sequenced in a study of CD8+CD57+ T cells in acquired aplastic anemia. Genomic DNA acted as the template from which TCR beta VDJ combination and CDR3 sequence profiling were carried out. MiXCR was run by TCRdb on the reads, yielding one entry per CDR3 protein. The data hold 250,000 to 300,000 distinct CDR3 sequences, with around 60% observed a single time. Sequencing was done on a sample of sorted CD4+, CD8+, or CD8+CD57+ T cells (not recorded which) from PBMCs. The receptors were sampled from a human donor with severe aplastic anemia or a healthy control (not recorded which).

The rearrangement uses TRBV2 and TRBJ2-7, with 13 bases lining up with TRBD2. Losses at the gene ends were 5 bases for V and 7 bases for J; bases not matched to a gene: 8. Looked up from germline, CDR1 is SNHLY and CDR2 is FYNNEI. The CDR3 spans 15 residues. CDR3 in DNA: TGTGCCAGCAGTCCCGGGACTAGCGGGGTCGGGGAGCAGTACTTC. Protein sequence: CASSPGTSGVGEQYF.

This clonotype has a single count. The V call is TRBV7-9, the J call TRBJ2-7; 8 nucleotides line up with TRBD1. Germline loops: CDR1 SEHNR, CDR2 FQNEAQ (reference sequence). The CDR3 has 15 residues. V was pared by 6 bases and J by 10 bases, with 17 bases of the junction left unmatched. This CDR3 reads CASRVSGTGPPTQYF. The CDR3 bases are TGTGCCAGCAGGGTATCCGGGACAGGACCCCCTACTCAGTACTTC.

The chain's CDR3 is CSVALGQGMGYTF. CDR3 DNA: TGCAGCGTTGCTCTGGGACAGGGGATGGGCTACACCTTC. The chain carries TRBV29-1 and TRBJ1-2, with 10 nucleotides matching TRBD1. This CDR3 comprises 13 residues. The J segment lost 8 bases and the V segment lost 4 bases, leaving 7 bases of the junction unmatched. Germline values: CDR1 SQVTM, CDR2 ANQGSEA.

Note on this clonotype: Lacking the conserved final phenylalanine or tryptophan, this CDR3 likely reflects a read error. No DNA is shown, since the ends of the CDR3 on it are uncertain; the CDR3 is the one TCRdb lists. The CDR3 reads CASSYSMFG. The chain couples TRBV6-5 to TRBJ2-5. Both ends counted, the CDR3 spans 9 residues. The V gene's germline CDR1 is MNHEY and CDR2 SVGAGI.

This clonotype was picked up a small number of times. The J gene is TRBJ2-6, the V gene TRBV19; no firm D call. V lost 6 bases and J 3 bases, leaving 12 bases between the germline ends. Germline lookup yields CDR1 LNHDA and CDR2 SQIVND (reference sequence). The length of the CDR3 is 15 residues. The CDR3 DNA reads as TGTGCCAGTAGCCCAATCAGGCTTGGGGCCAACGTCCTGACTTTC. The encoded protein is CASSPIRLGANVLTF.

This rearrangement joins TRBV6-5 to TRBJ1-3; 7 nucleotides line up with TRBD1. This CDR3 is built from 20 residues. The trim removed 2 bases at V and 0 bases at J, leaving 16 bases unmatched. Germline-derived CDR1 and CDR2 are MNHEY and SVGAGI. This CDR3 is CASSYIAPGTASASGNTIYF. CDR3 coding DNA: TGTGCCAGCAGTTACATTGCCCCCGGGACAGCCTCCGCCTCTGGAAACACCATATATTTT.

This clonotype was seen many times. V and J are TRBV24-1 and TRBJ2-3; 7 bases map to TRBD2. CDR1 KGHDR and CDR2 SFDVKD come from the germline V gene. V lost 0 bases, J lost 8 bases, and 1 base stayed unmatched. The CDR3 runs 13 residues. The CDR3 sequence is CATSDLPSGTQYF. The CDR3 DNA sequence: TGTGCCACCAGTGATTTGCCTAGCGGTACGCAGTATTTT.

The chain carries TRBV6-5 and TRBJ1-5; D gene ambiguous. The CDR3 contains 13 residues. Per germline, CDR1 MNHEY and CDR2 SVGAGI. The germline V and J ends were trimmed by 0 bases and 3 bases, with 3 bases remaining between them. The CDR3, as DNA: TGTGCCAGCAGTTACTCTATCAATCAGCCCCAGCATTTT. Its protein product is CASSYSINQPQHF.

In its sample, this clonotype was seen a few times. The rearrangement uses TRBV25-1 and TRBJ1-5; no firm D call. The CDR3 has 15 residues. Trimming cost V 3 bases and J 6 bases, with 15 bases left between them. In germline, CDR1 is MGHDK, CDR2 SYGVNS. The CDR3 DNA is TGTGCCAGCAGTGATCTATATTGGGAGGGTCAGCCCCAGCATTTT. As protein: CASSDLYWEGQPQHF.

This clonotype was recorded a few times. The chain has TRBV20-1 and TRBJ1-1; D is unresolved. CDR3 length: 12 residues. Trimming removed 6 bases at V and 0 bases at J, with 8 bases between. Per germline, CDR1 DFQATT and CDR2 SNEGSKA (reference sequence). As DNA, the CDR3 is TGCAGTGCAACAGCGGTGAACACTGAAGCTTTCTTT. Translating it yields CSATAVNTEAFF.

The chain links TRBV10-3 to TRBJ1-3, with D tentatively TRBD1 (5 bases). With 9 bases removed from V and 4 bases from J, the gap between germline ends came to 10 bases. There are 12 residues in the CDR3. The germline V gene has CDR1 ENHRY and CDR2 SYGVKD. The CDR3 DNA reads as TGTGCCATGGCAGGGCCGGGAAACACCATATATTTT. Translation gives CAMAGPGNTIYF.

In its sample, this clonotype was seen a few times. The rearrangement joins TRBV9 to TRBJ2-5; D is unresolved. V was cut by 0 bases and J by 6 bases, with 9 bases left in between. Germline V CDR1 and CDR2: SGDLS, YYNGEE. This CDR3 spans 13 amino acids. In DNA, the CDR3 is TGTGCCAGCAGCGTAGGAGGTTCTCAGACCCAGTACTTC. Translating it yields CASSVGGSQTQYF.

The chain recombines TRBV24-1 with TRBJ2-2; D not certain. The CDR3 is 14 residues long. Trimming stripped 6 bases from V and 5 bases from J, with 12 bases between. Germline V gene sequence: CDR1 KGHDR, CDR2 SFDVKD. The CDR3 DNA is TGTGCCACCAGTTCTGGGTTTGGAACCGGGGAGCTGTTTTTT. It yields the protein CATSSGFGTGELFF.

This clonotype was observed at least ten times. V and J are TRBV5-1 and TRBJ1-5, with D possibly matching TRBD1 (5 bases). The CDR3 contains 20 residues. Germline loops: CDR1 SGHRS, CDR2 YFSETQ. Trimming pared 3 bases from V and 7 bases from J, leaving 32 bases between. The CDR3 DNA reads TGCGCCAGCAGCTCCCCCTCGGGGGAGAGGGGAGGGAGGTTTTGGCAGCCCCAGCATTTT. Protein: CASSSPSGERGGRFWQPQHF.

As concerns this clonotype: Germline and junction disagree at one end, which may indicate a read error. The rearrangement uses TRBV29-1 and TRBJ1-1; D is uncertain. CDR3 length: 16 amino acids. Germline V gene sequence: CDR1 SQVTM, CDR2 ANQGSEA. CDR3 residues: CSVDPILARKSTEAFF. CDR3 DNA sequence: TGCAGCGTTGATCCCATTTTGGCGCGCAAGAGCACTGAGGCTTTCTTT. The whole variable domain, filled in from reference TRBV29-1 and TRBJ1-1, reads SAVISQKPSRDICQRGTSLTIQCQVDSQVTMMFWYRQQPGQSLTLIATANQGSEATYESGFVIDKFPISRPNLTFSTLTVSNMSPEDSSIYLCSVDPILARKSTEAFFGQGTRLTVV.

The chain combines TRBV2 with TRBJ2-1; D may be TRBD2 (6 bases). Between the trimmed V and J ends, which lost 3 bases and 7 bases, there was a span of 13 bases. Germline V gene data show CDR1 as SNHLY and CDR2 as FYNNEI. The CDR3 loop spans 14 amino acids. DNA of the CDR3: TGTGCCAGCAGTGAGGGAGGCCCAGGGAATGAGCAGTTCTTC. It encodes CASSEGGPGNEQFF.

As for this clonotype: This may be a read error, as it is one base from a much larger clone. The chain carries TRBV25-1 and TRBJ2-4, with 11 bases identical to TRBD1. Germline-derived CDR1 and CDR2 are MGHDK and SYGVNS. The length of the CDR3 is 12 residues. V was pared by 6 bases and J by 15 bases, with 7 bases of the junction left unmatched. The CDR3 nucleotides are TGTGCCAGCAGCCAAGGGACAGGGGGAAGGTACTTC. It codes for CASSQGTGGRYF.

This sequence joins TRBV5-1 and TRBJ2-5; 7 nucleotides match TRBD2. CDR3 size: 16 residues. Germline V CDR1 and CDR2: SGHRS, YFSETQ. Trimming took 4 bases from V and 3 from J; bases not matched to a gene: 12. This chain's CDR3 is CASSGGGSGGKETQYF. The CDR3, as DNA: TGCGCCAGCAGCGGGGGGGGATCTGGCGGGAAAGAGACCCAGTACTTC.